This entry concerns a single T cell receptor beta chain. The CDR3 extends over 16 amino acids. Looked up from germline, CDR1 is SGHRS and CDR2 is YFSETQ. J lost 8 bases, V lost 4 bases, and 14 bases had no gene match. The data stem from a study of blood T cell repertoires in COVID-19. In the original processing: The authors estimated nucleated cell counts from reference gene primer amplification. Clones were read by immunoSEQ multiplex PCR, and TCRdb kept only the in-frame ones, dropping some. The V and J calls and the clone size are those of that table, but D and trimming were determined from the DNA. This table has about 87,000 clones, over 70% appearing once.

The V gene is TRBV5-1, the J gene TRBJ1-4; 7 positions agree with TRBD1. Sequencing input: peripheral blood. This TCR was sampled from a woman in her 50s with acute or convalescent COVID-19. In nucleotides, the CDR3 is TGCGCCAGCAGCACAACAGGGGAGGTGGTTAAAGAAAAACTGTTTTTT. Residues: CASSTTGEVVKEKLFF. Based on the CDR3 plus reference TRBV5-1 and TRBJ1-4, the full variable domain is KAGVTQTPRYLIKTRGQQVTLSCSPISGHRSVSWYQQTPGQGLQFLFEYFSETQRNKGNFPGRFSGRQFSNSRSEMNVSTLELGDSALYLCASSTTGEVVKEKLFFGSGTQLSVL.